The clone carrying this T cell receptor (beta chain) occurred many times. Antigen: not known. This sample was taken from a study of early T cells in non-severe SARS-CoV-2 infection. TCRdb reanalysed the 5' RACE reads using MiXCR and keeps one entry per CDR3 protein. The table lists around 46,000 distinct CDR3 sequences, 5% to 6% of them singletons. This CDR3 is 18 amino acids long. With 0 bases removed from V and 4 bases from J, the gap between germline ends came to 21 bases. Germline lookup yields CDR1 MNHNS and CDR2 SASEGT. Study-level results: Private and CD4 specificities were missed by VDJdb matching, which favored anti-spike CD8 responses.

The sequencing here drew on whole blood, taken at baseline. The chain employs TRBV6-1 and TRBJ1-2; D remains ambiguous. This TCR was sampled from an adult who was a healthcare worker with PCR-confirmed SARS-CoV-2 infection or an uninfected control (not recorded which). CDR3 region: CASSEAYPGGRSVYGYTF. The CDR3 DNA reads TGTGCCAGCAGTGAAGCTTACCCCGGCGGCAGATCCGTCTATGGCTACACCTTC.